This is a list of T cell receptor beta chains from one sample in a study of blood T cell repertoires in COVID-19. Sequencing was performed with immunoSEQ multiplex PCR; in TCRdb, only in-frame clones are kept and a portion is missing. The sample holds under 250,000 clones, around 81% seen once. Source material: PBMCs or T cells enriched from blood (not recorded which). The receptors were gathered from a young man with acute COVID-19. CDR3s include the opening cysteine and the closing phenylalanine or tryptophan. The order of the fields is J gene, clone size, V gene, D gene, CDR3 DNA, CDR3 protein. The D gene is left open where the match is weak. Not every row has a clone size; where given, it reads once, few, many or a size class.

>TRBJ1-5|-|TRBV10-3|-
TGTGCCATCAGTCACACCAATCAGCCCCAGCATTTT
CAISHTNQPQHF
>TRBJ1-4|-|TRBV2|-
TGTGCCAGCAGTGCCTCCCGGGAACTGTTTTTT
CASSASRELFF
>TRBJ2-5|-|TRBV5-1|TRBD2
TGCGCCAGCAGCCTAGGACTAGCGGGAGAGACCCAGTACTTC
CASSLGLAGETQYF
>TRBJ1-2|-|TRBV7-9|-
TGTGCCAGCAGCCCCTCGGTGGAAGGGAGCTATGGCTACACCTTC
CASSPSVEGSYGYTF
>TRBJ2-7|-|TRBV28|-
TGTGCCAGCAGTCCCCCCGGTTTCCAGAGGGAGCAGTACTTC
CASSPPGFQREQYF
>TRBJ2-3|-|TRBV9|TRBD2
TGTGCCAGCAGCGTTAGCGGGGGGAAGGCAGATACGCAGTATTTT
CASSVSGGKADTQYF
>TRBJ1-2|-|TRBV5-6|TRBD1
TGTGCCAGCAGCCCGGGACAGGGAAGCTATGGCTACACCTTC
CASSPGQGSYGYTF
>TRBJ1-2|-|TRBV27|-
TGTGCCAGCAGGGAACTAGGCAGGGGCAAAGGCTACACCTTC
CASRELGRGKGYTF
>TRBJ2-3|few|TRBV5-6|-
TGTGCCAGCAGCTTGCGGGTCTTTCCCACAGATACGCAGTATTTT
CASSLRVFPTDTQYF
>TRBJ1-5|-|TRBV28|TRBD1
TGTGCCAGCAACCGAACGGGAACAGGGGGTATTAGCAATCAGCCCCAGCATTTT
CASNRTGTGGISNQPQHF
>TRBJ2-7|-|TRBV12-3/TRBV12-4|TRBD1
TGTGCCAGCAGGTCCGGGACAGCCTACGAGCAGTACTTC
CASRSGTAYEQYF
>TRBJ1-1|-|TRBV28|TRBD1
TGTGCCAGCAGTTTATCCCCAGGGGGCGTCCCTGAAGCTTTCTTT
CASSLSPGGVPEAFF
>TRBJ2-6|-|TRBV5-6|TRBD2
TGTGCCAGCAGCTTGATTGCTAGCGGGCTACCTGGGGCCAACGTCCTGACTTTC
CASSLIASGLPGANVLTF
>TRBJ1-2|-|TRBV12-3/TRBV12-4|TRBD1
TGTGCCAGCAGCGACAGGGGGCATGGCTACACCTTC
CASSDRGHGYTF
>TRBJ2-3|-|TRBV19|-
TGTGCCAGTAGGAGGGACACCTACAGAGATACGCAGTATTTT
CASRRDTYRDTQYF
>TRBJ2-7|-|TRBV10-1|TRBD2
TGCGCCACCTCGTCACCAGGACTAGCGGGGGGCAACTACGAGCAGTACTTC
CATSSPGLAGGNYEQYF
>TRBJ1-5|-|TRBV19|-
TGTGCCAGTAGTATGTCCCCGGGGCAGGCGGGAAATCAGCCCCAGCATTTT
CASSMSPGQAGNQPQHF
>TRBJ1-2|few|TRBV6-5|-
TGTGCCAGCAGTTGGCGCGGGGTTTATGGCTACACCTTC
CASSWRGVYGYTF
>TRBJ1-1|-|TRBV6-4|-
TGTGCCAGCAGTGGCGGAGGGGATGGCGCTGAAGCTTTCTTT
CASSGGGDGAEAFF
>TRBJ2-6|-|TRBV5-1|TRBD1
TGCGCCAGCAGCGGGGGACAGGGAACCTCCGGGGCCAACGTCCTGACTTTC
CASSGGQGTSGANVLTF
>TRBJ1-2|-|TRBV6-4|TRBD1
TGTGCCAGCAGTTACCTAACCTCCGGGACAGTACTCACCTTC
CASSYLTSGTVLTF
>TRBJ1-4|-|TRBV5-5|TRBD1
TGTGCCAGCAGCACCGACAGGGTATCTAATGAAAAACTGTTTTTT
CASSTDRVSNEKLFF
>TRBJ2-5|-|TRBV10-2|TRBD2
TGCGCCAGCAGTGTCACAGCGGGGGGTCAAGAGACCCAGTACTTC
CASSVTAGGQETQYF
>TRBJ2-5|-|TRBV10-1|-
TGCGCCAGCAGTGAGGCGCCCACAGGGGAGACCCAGTACTTC
CASSEAPTGETQYF
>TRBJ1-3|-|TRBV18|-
TGTGCCAGCTCACCCGGTTCGGGAAACACCATATATTTT
CASSPGSGNTIYF
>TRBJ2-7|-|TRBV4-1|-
TGCGCCAGCAGCGAGACAGCCGCGAGCTCCTACGAGCAGTACTTC
CASSETAASSYEQYF
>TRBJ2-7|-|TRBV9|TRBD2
TGTGCCAGCAGCGTAGCAGCGGGGTTCCCCTACGAGCAGTACTTC
CASSVAAGFPYEQYF
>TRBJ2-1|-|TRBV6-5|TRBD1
TGTGCCATTGACAGGGGGGGCTCCTACAATGAGCAGTTCTTC
CAIDRGGSYNEQFF
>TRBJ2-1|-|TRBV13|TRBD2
TGTGCCAGCAGCTCGGGCGTCTCCAGCGGGGCCCGTAGCTCCTACAATGAGCAGTTCTTC
CASSSGVSSGARSSYNEQFF
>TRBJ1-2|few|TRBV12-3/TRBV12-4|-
TGTGCCAGCAGCCAGACAGTTAACTATGGCTACACCTTC
CASSQTVNYGYTF
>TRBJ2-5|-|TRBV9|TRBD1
TGTGCCAGCAGCCCGGGACAGGGATTGCAAGAGACCCAGTACTTC
CASSPGQGLQETQYF
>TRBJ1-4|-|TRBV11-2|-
TGTGCCAGCAGCTCGGGACAAGCTGAAAAACTGTTTTTT
CASSSGQAEKLFF
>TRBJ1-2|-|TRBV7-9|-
TGTGCCAGCAGCTTTAACAGGGATGGCTACACCTTC
CASSFNRDGYTF
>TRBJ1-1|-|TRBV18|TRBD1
TGTGCCAGCTCCCGGGACAGGGGCAAGAGGAACACTGAAGCTTTCTTT
CASSRDRGKRNTEAFF
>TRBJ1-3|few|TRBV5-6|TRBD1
TGTGCCAGCAGCTTGGTGGCAGGGGGAGCGTCTCGAAACACCATATATTTT
CASSLVAGGASRNTIYF
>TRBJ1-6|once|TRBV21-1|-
TGTGCCATCCATCCATTTTCGACAGTCACAAGCTCCTATAATTCACCCCTCCACTTT
CAIHPFSTVTSSYNSPLHF
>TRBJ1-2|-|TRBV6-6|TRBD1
TGTGCCAGCAGTCGAGAAACAGGGGGCTGGGTCTATGGCTACACCTTC
CASSRETGGWVYGYTF
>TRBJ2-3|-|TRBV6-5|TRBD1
TGTGCCAGCACCGTAACAGGGGGCGCGGCGAATACGCAGTATTTT
CASTVTGGAANTQYF
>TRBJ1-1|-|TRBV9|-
TGTGCCAGCAGCCCCGGACAGATGAACACTGAAGCTTTCTTT
CASSPGQMNTEAFF
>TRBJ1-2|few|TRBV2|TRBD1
TGTGCCAGCAGTGAGGGGACAGTCTATGGCTACACCTTC
CASSEGTVYGYTF
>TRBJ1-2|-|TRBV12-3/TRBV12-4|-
TGTGCCAGCAGTTCGACAACTAACTATGGCTACACCTTC
CASSSTTNYGYTF
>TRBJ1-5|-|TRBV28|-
TGTGCCACCATACCAGGGGATCGGCAGCCCCAGCATTTT
CATIPGDRQPQHF
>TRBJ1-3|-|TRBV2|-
TGTGCCAGCAGTTTTATGAGGGAAGCAAACACCATATATTTT
CASSFMREANTIYF
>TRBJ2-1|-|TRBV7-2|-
TGTGCCAGCAGCTTAGTTTTCGCTAGCGACTACAATGAGCAGTTCTTC
CASSLVFASDYNEQFF
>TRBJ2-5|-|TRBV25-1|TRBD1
TGTGCCAGCAGGAAGACAGGGGATTGGCGAGAGACCCAGTACTTC
CASRKTGDWRETQYF